The clone carrying this TCR beta chain was counted once. This sample is drawn from a study of blood T cell repertoires in COVID-19. Some clones are missing from TCRdb's copy, which holds only in-frame ones; the method was immunoSEQ multiplex PCR. This sample has about 310,000 clones; roughly 84% occur once, and the top ten carry 1%. Trimming cost V 0 bases and J 6 bases, with 14 bases left between them. The CDR3 extends over 15 amino acids. From germline, CDR1 is LGHNA and CDR2 YSLEER. The chain uses TRBV4-3 and TRBJ1-1; possibly TRBD1 for D (5 bases). The receptor was derived from a man aged 45 to 65 with active or convalescent COVID-19. The sequenced material came from peripheral blood. The CDR3: CASSQEGGWVAEAFF. DNA for the CDR3: TGCGCCAGCAGCCAAGAGGGGGGATGGGTGGCTGAAGCTTTCTTT.